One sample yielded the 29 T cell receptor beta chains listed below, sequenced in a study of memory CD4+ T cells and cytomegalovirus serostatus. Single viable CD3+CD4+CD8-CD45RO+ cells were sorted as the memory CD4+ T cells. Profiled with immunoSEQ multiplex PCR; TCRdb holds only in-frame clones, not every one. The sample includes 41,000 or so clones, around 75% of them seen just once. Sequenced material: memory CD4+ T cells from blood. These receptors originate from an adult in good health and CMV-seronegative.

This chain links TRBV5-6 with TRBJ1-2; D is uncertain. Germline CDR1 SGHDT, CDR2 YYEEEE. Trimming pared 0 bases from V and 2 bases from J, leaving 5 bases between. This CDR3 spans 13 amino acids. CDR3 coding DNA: TGTGCCAGCAGCTTGGGTCGGAACTATGGCTACACCTTC. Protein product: CASSLGRNYGYTF.

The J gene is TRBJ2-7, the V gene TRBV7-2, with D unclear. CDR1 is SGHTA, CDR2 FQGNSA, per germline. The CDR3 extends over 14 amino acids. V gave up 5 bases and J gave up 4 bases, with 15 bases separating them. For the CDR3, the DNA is TGTGCCAGCAGCACCAGGTTGCGACCGTACGAGCAGTACTTC. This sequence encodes CASSTRLRPYEQYF.

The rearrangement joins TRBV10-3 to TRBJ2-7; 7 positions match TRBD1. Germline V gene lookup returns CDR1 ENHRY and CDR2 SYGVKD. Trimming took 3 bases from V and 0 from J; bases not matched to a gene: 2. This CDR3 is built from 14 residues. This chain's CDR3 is CAISDDRDSYEQYF. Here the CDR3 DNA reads TGTGCCATCAGTGACGACAGGGACTCCTACGAGCAGTACTTC.

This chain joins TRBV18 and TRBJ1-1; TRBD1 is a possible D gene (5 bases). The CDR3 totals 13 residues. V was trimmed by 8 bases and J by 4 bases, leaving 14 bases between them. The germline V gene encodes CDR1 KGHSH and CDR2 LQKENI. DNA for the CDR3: TGTGCCAGCAAAACGGGGGGTAGCACTGAAGCTTTCTTT. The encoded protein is CASKTGGSTEAFF. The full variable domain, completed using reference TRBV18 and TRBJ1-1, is NAGVMQNPRHLVRRRGQEARLRCSPMKGHSHVYWYRQLPEEGLKFMVYLQKENIIDESGMPKERFSAEFPKEGPSILRIQQVVRGDSAAYFCASKTGGSTEAFFGQGTRLTVV.

The DNA of the CDR3 is TGTGCCAGCAGTTCGGGGCACCAGGGTCCCGGGGAGCTGTTTTTT. Amino acids: CASSSGHQGPGELFF. The chain carries TRBV7-9 and TRBJ2-2, with D perhaps given as TRBD1 or TRBD2 (5 bases each). This CDR3 spans 15 amino acids. Trimming shortened V by 6 bases and J by 6 bases, and 17 bases separated the two germline ends. Per the germline V gene, CDR1 is SEHNR and CDR2 is FQNEAQ (reference sequence).

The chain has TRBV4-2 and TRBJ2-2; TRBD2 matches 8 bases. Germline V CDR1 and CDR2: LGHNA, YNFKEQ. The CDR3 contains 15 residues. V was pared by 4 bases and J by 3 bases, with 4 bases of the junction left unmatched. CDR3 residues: CASSPTSGHTGELFF. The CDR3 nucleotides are TGTGCCAGCAGCCCTACTAGCGGACACACCGGGGAGCTGTTTTTT.

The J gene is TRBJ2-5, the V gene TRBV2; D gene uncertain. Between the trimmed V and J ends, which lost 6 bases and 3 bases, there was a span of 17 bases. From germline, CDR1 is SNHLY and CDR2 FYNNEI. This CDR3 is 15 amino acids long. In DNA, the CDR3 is TGTGCCAGCAGAGAATCCGAGAGGTGGAAAGAGACCCAGTACTTC. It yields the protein CASRESERWKETQYF. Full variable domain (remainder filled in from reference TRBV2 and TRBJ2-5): EPEVTQTPSHQVTQMGQEVILRCVPISNHLYFYWYRQILGQKVEFLVSFYNNEISEKSEIFDDQFSVERPDGSNFTLKIRSTKLEDSAMYFCASRESERWKETQYFGPGTRLLVL.

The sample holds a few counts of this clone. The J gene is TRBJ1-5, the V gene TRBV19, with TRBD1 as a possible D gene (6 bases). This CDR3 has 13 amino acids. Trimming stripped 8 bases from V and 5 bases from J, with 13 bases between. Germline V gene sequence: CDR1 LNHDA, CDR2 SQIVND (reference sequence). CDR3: CASGDRMDQPQHF. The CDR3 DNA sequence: TGTGCCAGTGGCGACAGGATGGATCAGCCCCAGCATTTT. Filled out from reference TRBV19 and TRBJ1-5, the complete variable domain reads DGGITQSPKYLFRKEGQNVTLSCEQNLNHDAMYWYRQDPGQGLRLIYYSQIVNDFQKGDIAEGYSVSREKKESFPLTVTSAQKNPTAFYLCASGDRMDQPQHFGDGTRLSIL.

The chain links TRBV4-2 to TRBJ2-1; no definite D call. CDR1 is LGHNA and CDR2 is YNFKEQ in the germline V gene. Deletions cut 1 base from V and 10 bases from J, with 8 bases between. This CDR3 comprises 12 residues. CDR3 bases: TGTGCCAGCAGCCAAGTAGGAGAAGAGCAGTTCTTC. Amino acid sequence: CASSQVGEEQFF.

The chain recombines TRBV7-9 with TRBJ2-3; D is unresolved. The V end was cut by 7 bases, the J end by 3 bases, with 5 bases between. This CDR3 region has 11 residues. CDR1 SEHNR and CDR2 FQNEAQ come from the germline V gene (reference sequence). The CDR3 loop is CASKATDTQYF. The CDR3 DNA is TGTGCCAGCAAGGCGACAGATACGCAGTATTTT.

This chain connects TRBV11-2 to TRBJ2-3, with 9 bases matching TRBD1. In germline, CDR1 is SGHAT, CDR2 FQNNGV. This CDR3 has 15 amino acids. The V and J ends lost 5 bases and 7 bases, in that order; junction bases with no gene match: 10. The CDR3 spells CASSPRTGDMNTQYF. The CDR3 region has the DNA TGTGCCAGCAGCCCCCGGACAGGGGATATGAATACGCAGTATTTT.

DNA for the CDR3: TGCGCCAGCAGCCAACAAAACAGGGGATTTGCACATTCACCCCTCCACTTT. This encodes CASSQQNRGFAHSPLHF. The chain employs TRBV4-3 and TRBJ1-6; TRBD1 agrees at 7 bases. CDR1 and CDR2 from the germline V gene are LGHNA and YSLEER. With V trimmed by 2 bases and J by 8 bases, 12 bases remained unmatched. The CDR3 extends over 17 amino acids.

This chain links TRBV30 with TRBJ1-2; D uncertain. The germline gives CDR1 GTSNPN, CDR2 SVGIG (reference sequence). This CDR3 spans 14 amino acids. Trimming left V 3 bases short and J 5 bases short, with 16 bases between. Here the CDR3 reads CAWSPSGGKYGYTF. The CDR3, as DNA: TGTGCCTGGAGCCCTTCAGGCGGGAAGTATGGCTACACCTTC. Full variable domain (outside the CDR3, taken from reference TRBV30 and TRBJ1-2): SQTIHQWPATLVQPVGSPLSLECTVEGTSNPNLYWYRQAAGRGLQLLFYSVGIGQISSEVPQNLSASRPQDRQFILSSKKLLLSDSGFYLCAWSPSGGKYGYTFGSGTRLTVV.

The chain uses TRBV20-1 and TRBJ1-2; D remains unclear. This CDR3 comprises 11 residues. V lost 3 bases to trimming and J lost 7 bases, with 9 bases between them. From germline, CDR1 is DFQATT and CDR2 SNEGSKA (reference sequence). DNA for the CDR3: TGCAGTGCTAGTAACAATTCTGGCTACACCTTC. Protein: CSASNNSGYTF.

CDR3 sequence (DNA): TGCAGCATAATGGAAGGTTTTGGCACTGAAGCTTTCTTT. Its translation: CSIMEGFGTEAFF. The rearrangement uses TRBV29-1 and TRBJ1-1, with D unclear. CDR3 size: 13 residues. Per germline, CDR1 SQVTM and CDR2 ANQGSEA. Trimming removed 8 bases at V and 4 bases at J, with 17 bases between. The full variable domain, rest sourced from reference TRBV29-1 and TRBJ1-1, is SAVISQKPSRDICQRGTSLTIQCQVDSQVTMMFWYRQQPGQSLTLIATANQGSEATYESGFVIDKFPISRPNLTFSTLTVSNMSPEDSSIYLCSIMEGFGTEAFFGQGTRLTVV.

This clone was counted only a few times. CDR3 loop: CSVADDKFYGYTF. The CDR3 DNA reads as TGCAGCGTCGCAGACGACAAGTTCTATGGCTACACCTTC. The chain links TRBV29-1 to TRBJ1-2; D not certain. The germline CDR1 and CDR2 sequences are SQVTM and ANQGSEA. V dropped 6 bases and J dropped 4 bases, with 15 bases sitting between them. The CDR3 runs to 13 residues. Supplemented by reference TRBV29-1 and TRBJ1-2, the full variable domain reads SAVISQKPSRDICQRGTSLTIQCQVDSQVTMMFWYRQQPGQSLTLIATANQGSEATYESGFVIDKFPISRPNLTFSTLTVSNMSPEDSSIYLCSVADDKFYGYTFGSGTRLTVV.

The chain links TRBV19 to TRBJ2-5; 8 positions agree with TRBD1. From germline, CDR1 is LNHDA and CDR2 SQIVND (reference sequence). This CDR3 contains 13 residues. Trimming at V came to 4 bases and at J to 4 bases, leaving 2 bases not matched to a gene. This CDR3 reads CASSTGGRETQYF. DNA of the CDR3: TGTGCCAGTAGTACAGGGGGCCGAGAGACCCAGTACTTC.

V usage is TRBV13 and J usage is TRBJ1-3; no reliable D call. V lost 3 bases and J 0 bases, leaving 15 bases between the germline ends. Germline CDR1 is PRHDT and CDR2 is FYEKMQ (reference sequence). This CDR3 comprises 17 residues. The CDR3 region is CASSFLVSQSSGNTIYF. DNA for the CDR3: TGTGCCAGCAGCTTCTTGGTCTCCCAGAGCTCTGGAAACACCATATATTTT.

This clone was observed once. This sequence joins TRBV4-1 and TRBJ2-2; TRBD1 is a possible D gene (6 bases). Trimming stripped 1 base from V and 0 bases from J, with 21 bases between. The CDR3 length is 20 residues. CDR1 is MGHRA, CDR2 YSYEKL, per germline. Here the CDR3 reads CASSQVRIPTGTANTGELFF. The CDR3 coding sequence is TGCGCCAGCAGCCAAGTCCGTATTCCAACAGGGACCGCGAACACCGGGGAGCTGTTTTTT.

CDR3 protein: CASSHSGGEQYF. The CDR3 DNA follows: TGCGCCAGCAGCCATAGTGGGGGCGAGCAGTACTTC. The chain couples TRBV4-3 to TRBJ2-7, with D perhaps being TRBD1 or TRBD2 (5 bases each). The CDR3 sequence is 12 residues long. V was trimmed by 3 bases and J by 6 bases, leaving 9 bases between them. Germline values: CDR1 LGHNA, CDR2 YSLEER.

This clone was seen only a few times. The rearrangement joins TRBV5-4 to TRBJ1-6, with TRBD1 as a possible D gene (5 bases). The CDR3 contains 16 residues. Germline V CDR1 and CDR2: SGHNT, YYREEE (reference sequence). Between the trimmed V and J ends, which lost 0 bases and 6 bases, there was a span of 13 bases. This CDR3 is CASSLAQGSANSPLHF. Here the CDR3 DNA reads TGTGCCAGCAGCTTGGCGCAGGGCAGCGCTAATTCACCCCTCCACTTT.

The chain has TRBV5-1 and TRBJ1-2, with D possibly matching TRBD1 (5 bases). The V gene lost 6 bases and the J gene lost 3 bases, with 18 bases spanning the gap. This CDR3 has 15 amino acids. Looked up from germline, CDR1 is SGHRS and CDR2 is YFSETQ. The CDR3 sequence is CASNDLTEGDYGYTF. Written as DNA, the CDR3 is TGCGCCAGCAACGACTTGACAGAAGGAGACTATGGCTACACCTTC.

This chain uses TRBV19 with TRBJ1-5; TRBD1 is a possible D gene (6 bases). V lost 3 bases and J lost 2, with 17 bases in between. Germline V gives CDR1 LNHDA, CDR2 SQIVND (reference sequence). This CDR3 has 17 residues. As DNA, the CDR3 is TGTGCCAGTAGTATCGGGAACTATCGGGGGCGCAATCAGCCCCAGCATTTT. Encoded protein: CASSIGNYRGRNQPQHF.

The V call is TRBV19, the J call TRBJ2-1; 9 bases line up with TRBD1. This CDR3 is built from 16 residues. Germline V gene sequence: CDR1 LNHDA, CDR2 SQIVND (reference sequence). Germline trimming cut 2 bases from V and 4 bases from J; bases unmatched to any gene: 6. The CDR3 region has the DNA TGTGCCAGTAGTATATTGGCGACAGGGGGGTACAATGAGCAGTTCTTC. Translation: CASSILATGGYNEQFF.

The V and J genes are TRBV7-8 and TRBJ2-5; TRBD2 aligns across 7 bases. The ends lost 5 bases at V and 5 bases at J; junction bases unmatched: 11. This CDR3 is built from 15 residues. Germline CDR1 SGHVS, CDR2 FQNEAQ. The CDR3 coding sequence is TGTGCCAGCAGCCCCCTCGGGGGGAAGTTGGAGACCCAGTACTTC. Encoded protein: CASSPLGGKLETQYF.

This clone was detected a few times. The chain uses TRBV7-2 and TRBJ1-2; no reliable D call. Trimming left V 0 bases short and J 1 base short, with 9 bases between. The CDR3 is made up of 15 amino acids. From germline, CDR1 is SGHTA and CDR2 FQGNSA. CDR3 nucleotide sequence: TGTGCCAGCAGCTTAGCGATTGTCGGTAACTATGGCTACACCTTC. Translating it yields CASSLAIVGNYGYTF.

CDR3 protein: CASSFGASPKSNTEAFF. The CDR3 coding sequence is TGTGCCAGCAGCTTTGGGGCTTCCCCCAAGTCGAACACTGAAGCTTTCTTT. The J gene is TRBJ1-1, the V gene TRBV11-2; perhaps TRBD1 as D (5 bases). The CDR3 loop spans 17 amino acids. The V end was cut by 3 bases, the J end by 1 base, with 18 bases between. Germline V CDR1 and CDR2: SGHAT, FQNNGV.

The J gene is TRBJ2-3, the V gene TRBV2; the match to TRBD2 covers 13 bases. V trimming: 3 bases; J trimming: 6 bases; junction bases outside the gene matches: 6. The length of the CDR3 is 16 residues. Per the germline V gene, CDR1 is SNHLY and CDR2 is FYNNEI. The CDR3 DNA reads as TGTGCCAGCAGTGATACTAGCGGGGGGGCGTGGGATACGCAGTATTTT. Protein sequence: CASSDTSGGAWDTQYF.

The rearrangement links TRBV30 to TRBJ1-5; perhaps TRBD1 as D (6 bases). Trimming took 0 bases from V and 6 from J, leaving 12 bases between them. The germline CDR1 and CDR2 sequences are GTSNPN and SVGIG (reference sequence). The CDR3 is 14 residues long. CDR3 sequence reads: CAWSVQGGFQPQHF. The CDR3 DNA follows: TGTGCCTGGAGTGTACAAGGGGGTTTTCAGCCCCAGCATTTT.